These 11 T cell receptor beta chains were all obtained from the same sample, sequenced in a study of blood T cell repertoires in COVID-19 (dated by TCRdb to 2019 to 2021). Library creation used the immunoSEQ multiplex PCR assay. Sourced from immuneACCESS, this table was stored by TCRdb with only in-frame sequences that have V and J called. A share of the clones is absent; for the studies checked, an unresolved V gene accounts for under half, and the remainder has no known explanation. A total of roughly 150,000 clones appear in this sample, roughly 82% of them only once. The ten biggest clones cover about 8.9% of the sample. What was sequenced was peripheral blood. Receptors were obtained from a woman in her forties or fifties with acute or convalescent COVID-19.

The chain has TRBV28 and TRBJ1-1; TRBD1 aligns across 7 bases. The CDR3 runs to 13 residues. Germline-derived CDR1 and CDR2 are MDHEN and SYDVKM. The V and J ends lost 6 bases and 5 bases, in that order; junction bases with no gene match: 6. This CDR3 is CASRWQGDTEAFF. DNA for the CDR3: TGTGCCAGCAGGTGGCAGGGGGATACTGAAGCTTTCTTT.

The CDR3 is CASSLTFRLADPIIHEQYF. CDR3 nucleotide sequence: TGTGCCAGCAGCTTAACTTTTAGACTAGCGGATCCTATTATCCACGAGCAGTACTTC. The rearrangement joins TRBV7-2 to TRBJ2-7; 9 positions agree with TRBD2. The germline V gene has CDR1 SGHTA and CDR2 FQGNSA. This CDR3 is built from 19 residues. V shed 2 bases, J shed 5 bases, and the junction held 19 bases outside the gene matches. Full variable domain (rest looked up from reference TRBV7-2 and TRBJ2-7): GAGVSQSPSNKVTEKGKDVELRCDPISGHTALYWYRQSLGQGLEFLIYFQGNSAPDKSGLPSDRFSAERTGGSVSTLTIQRTQQEDSAVYLCASSLTFRLADPIIHEQYFGPGTRLTVT.

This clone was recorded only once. This CDR3 reads CASSIVGTGTEAFF. As DNA, the CDR3 is TGTGCCAGTAGTATAGTGGGGACAGGGACTGAAGCTTTCTTT. The V and J genes are TRBV19 and TRBJ1-1, with 9 bases aligning to TRBD1. Germline V gene data show CDR1 as LNHDA and CDR2 as SQIVND (reference sequence). V gave up 1 base and J gave up 5 bases; unmatched junction bases: 2. CDR3 size: 14 residues.

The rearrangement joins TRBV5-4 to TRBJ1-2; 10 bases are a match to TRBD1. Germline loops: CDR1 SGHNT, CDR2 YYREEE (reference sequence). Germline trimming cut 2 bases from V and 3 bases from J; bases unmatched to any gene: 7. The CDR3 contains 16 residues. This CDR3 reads CASSFQTGTGDYGYTF. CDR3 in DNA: TGTGCCAGCAGCTTCCAAACCGGGACAGGGGACTATGGCTACACCTTC.

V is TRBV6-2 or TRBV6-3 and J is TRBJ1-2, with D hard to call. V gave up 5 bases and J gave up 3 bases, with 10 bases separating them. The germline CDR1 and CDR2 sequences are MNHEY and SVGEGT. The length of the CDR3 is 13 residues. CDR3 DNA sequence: TGTGCCAGCAGTCTGAACGGGGACTATGGCTACACCTTC. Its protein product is CASSLNGDYGYTF.

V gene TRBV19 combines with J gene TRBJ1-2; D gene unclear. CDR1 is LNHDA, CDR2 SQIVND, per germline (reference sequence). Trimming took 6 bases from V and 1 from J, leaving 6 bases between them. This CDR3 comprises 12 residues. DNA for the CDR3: TGTGCCAGTAGCGAGGTTAACTATGGCTACACCTTC. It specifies CASSEVNYGYTF.

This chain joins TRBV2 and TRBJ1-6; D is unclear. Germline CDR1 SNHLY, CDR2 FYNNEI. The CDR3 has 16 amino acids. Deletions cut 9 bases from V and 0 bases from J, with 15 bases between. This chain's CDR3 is CARNSGGSSYNSPLHF. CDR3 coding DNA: TGTGCCAGAAACTCTGGAGGGTCCTCCTATAATTCACCCCTCCACTTT.

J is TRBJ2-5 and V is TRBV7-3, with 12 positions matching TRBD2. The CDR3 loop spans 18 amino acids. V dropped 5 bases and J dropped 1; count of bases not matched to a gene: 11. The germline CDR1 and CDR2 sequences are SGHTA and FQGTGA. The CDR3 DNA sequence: TGTGCCAGCAGCCCAAGCCCGGGGACTAGCGGGCTCCAAGAGACCCAGTACTTC. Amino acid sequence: CASSPSPGTSGLQETQYF.

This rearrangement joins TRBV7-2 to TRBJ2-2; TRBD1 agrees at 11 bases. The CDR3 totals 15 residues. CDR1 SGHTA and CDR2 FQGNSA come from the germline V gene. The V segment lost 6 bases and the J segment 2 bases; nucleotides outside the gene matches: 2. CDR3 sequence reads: CASRRTGGNTGELFF. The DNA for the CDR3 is TGTGCCAGCAGGAGGACAGGGGGCAACACCGGGGAGCTGTTTTTT.

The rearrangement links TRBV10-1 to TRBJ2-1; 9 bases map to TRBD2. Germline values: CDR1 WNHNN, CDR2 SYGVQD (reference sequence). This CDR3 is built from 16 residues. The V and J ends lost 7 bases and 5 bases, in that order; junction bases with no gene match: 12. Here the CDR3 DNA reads TGCGCCAGCACCAGTCCTCTAGCGGGGACCCACAATGAGCAGTTCTTC. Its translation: CASTSPLAGTHNEQFF.

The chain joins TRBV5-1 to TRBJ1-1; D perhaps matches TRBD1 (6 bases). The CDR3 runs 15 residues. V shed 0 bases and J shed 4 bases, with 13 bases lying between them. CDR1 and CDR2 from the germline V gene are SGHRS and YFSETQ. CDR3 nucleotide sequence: TGCGCCAGCAGCTTGGCGGCAGGGGCGGTCACTGAAGCTTTCTTT. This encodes CASSLAAGAVTEAFF.